The 24 T cell receptor beta chains below all came from one sample that was sequenced in a study of identifying expanded T cells in peripheral blood (dated by TCRdb to about 2019). Receptors were amplified or captured by the immunoSEQ multiplex PCR assay. This is the immuneACCESS table as TCRdb keeps it, with only in-frame sequences that have V and J called. A part of the clones is gone; compared with another copy, unresolved V genes explain less than half, and the rest is unexplained. Counted in this sample were approximately 94,000 clones; approximately 89% of them appeared once. In total, the top ten clones hold roughly 6% of the sample. The sample consisted of blood. These receptors originate from a person between 18 and 75 years old in good health.

The genes are TRBV2 and TRBJ1-2; the D gene is possibly TRBD1 (5 bases). Germline V lookup: CDR1 SNHLY, CDR2 FYNNEI. V lost 5 bases to trimming and J lost 0 bases, with 10 bases between them. The CDR3 totals 14 residues. In DNA, the CDR3 is TGTGCCAGCAGTACAGGTTCGGCTAACTATGGCTACACCTTC. This sequence encodes CASSTGSANYGYTF.

The rearrangement joins TRBV18 to TRBJ1-6; possible D gene TRBD1, 5 bases. The CDR3 runs 18 residues. Germline V lookup: CDR1 KGHSH, CDR2 LQKENI. The V gene lost 2 bases and the J gene lost 3 bases, with 17 bases spanning the gap. CDR3 sequence: CASSPGARANRYNSPLHF. Here the CDR3 DNA reads TGTGCCAGCTCACCAGGAGCCAGGGCGAATCGCTATAATTCACCCCTCCACTTT. Together with reference TRBV18 and TRBJ1-6, the CDR3 gives the full variable domain: NAGVMQNPRHLVRRRGQEARLRCSPMKGHSHVYWYRQLPEEGLKFMVYLQKENIIDESGMPKERFSAEFPKEGPSILRIQQVVRGDSAAYFCASSPGARANRYNSPLHFGNGTRLTVT.

The chain is built from TRBV15 and TRBJ2-5, with D perhaps being TRBD1 or TRBD2 (6 bases each). Trimming removed 0 bases at V and 2 bases at J, with 16 bases between. The germline gives CDR1 LNHNV, CDR2 YYDKDF (reference sequence). This CDR3 is 17 amino acids long. Here the CDR3 reads CATSRDRGIRGQETQYF. The CDR3 DNA reads TGTGCCACCAGCAGAGATCGCGGGATAAGGGGGCAAGAGACCCAGTACTTC.

The chain joins TRBV19 to TRBJ2-3; 7 bases agree with TRBD1. The V and J ends lost 3 bases and 0 bases, in that order; junction bases with no gene match: 12. Germline V gene data show CDR1 as LNHDA and CDR2 as SQIVND (reference sequence). This CDR3 comprises 18 residues. In nucleotides, the CDR3 is TGTGCCAGTAGTATCGACAGGGTCAGGCCAACTAGCACAGATACGCAGTATTTT. Its translation: CASSIDRVRPTSTDTQYF.

The V call is TRBV4-1, the J call TRBJ2-7; 7 positions match TRBD2. Germline V gene sequence: CDR1 MGHRA, CDR2 YSYEKL. V gave up 1 base and J gave up 6 bases; unmatched junction bases: 6. This CDR3 is built from 14 residues. The CDR3 loop reads CASSQVEGGTEQYF. CDR3 DNA sequence: TGCGCCAGCAGCCAAGTTGAGGGAGGGACCGAGCAGTACTTC.

The V gene is TRBV14, the J gene TRBJ1-1; TRBD1 is a possible D gene (5 bases). The CDR3 contains 15 residues. The germline V gene encodes CDR1 SGHDN and CDR2 FVKESK. The ends were cut back, 0 bases at V and 0 bases at J, with 8 bases in the middle. As DNA, the CDR3 is TGTGCCAGCAGCCAAGACGTCAGGGTGAACACTGAAGCTTTCTTT. It yields the protein CASSQDVRVNTEAFF.

This clone came up a few times. This chain joins TRBV7-9 and TRBJ1-4; TRBD1 might be the D (5 bases). The CDR3 is 18 amino acids. The ends were cut back, 5 bases at V and 4 bases at J, with 23 bases in the middle. CDR1 SEHNR and CDR2 FQNEAQ come from the germline V gene (reference sequence). The CDR3 DNA reads TGTGCCAGCAGCCGGGACTTGAGCCCCTTCTCCCGTAATGAAAAACTGTTTTTT. Encoded protein: CASSRDLSPFSRNEKLFF.

This clone was counted between two and nine times. The rearrangement joins TRBV7-8 to TRBJ1-5; 7 bases are shared with TRBD1. The CDR3 spans 18 residues. Germline loops: CDR1 SGHVS, CDR2 FQNEAQ. Trimming cost V 5 bases and J 3 bases; bases outside gene matches: 16. CDR3 sequence reads: CASSPRDSLLRINQPQHF. The CDR3 DNA sequence: TGTGCCAGCAGCCCCCGGGACAGCCTTTTGAGGATCAATCAGCCCCAGCATTTT.

The chain joins TRBV10-3 to TRBJ2-1, with a possible D match to TRBD1 (6 bases). The CDR3 extends over 13 amino acids. The V gene lost 2 bases and the J gene lost 13 bases, with 15 bases spanning the gap. CDR1 and CDR2 (germline): ENHRY, SYGVKD. The CDR3 spells CAISENQKGEQFF. In DNA, the CDR3 is TGTGCCATCAGTGAGAACCAGAAGGGGGAACAGTTCTTC.

This chain links TRBV27 with TRBJ2-7; 12 bases are shared with TRBD2. Germline values: CDR1 MNHEY, CDR2 SMNVEV (reference sequence). V shed 5 bases and J 6 bases; nucleotides not matched to a gene: 5. The CDR3 covers 14 residues. CDR3: CASSPSGRAIEQYF. CDR3 bases: TGTGCCAGCAGTCCTAGCGGGAGGGCCATCGAGCAGTACTTC.

The chain uses TRBV5-1 and TRBJ1-1; 10 positions agree with TRBD1. Germline values: CDR1 SGHRS, CDR2 YFSETQ. The V gene end was trimmed by 3 bases and the J gene end by 0 bases; junction bases not matched to a gene: 11. The CDR3 runs to 18 residues. The CDR3 region has the DNA TGCGCCAGCAGCTGGGGCTCCGGGACAGGGGAAATGAACACTGAAGCTTTCTTT. It yields the protein CASSWGSGTGEMNTEAFF.

The chain combines TRBV11-3 with TRBJ2-3; 7 bases are shared with TRBD2. The CDR3 is 17 residues long. CDR1 and CDR2 from the germline V gene are SGHNT and YENEEA. Trimming at V came to 0 bases and at J to 2 bases, leaving 8 bases not matched to a gene. The CDR3 DNA is TGTGCCAGCAGCTTAGATTCGGGGGGACTTAACACAGATACGCAGTATTTT. Translation: CASSLDSGGLNTDTQYF.

The chain combines TRBV10-3 with TRBJ1-5; D remains ambiguous. Germline V gene lookup returns CDR1 ENHRY and CDR2 SYGVKD. This CDR3 comprises 15 residues. Trimming removed 8 bases from V and 0 bases from J, with 14 bases in between. The CDR3 region is CAISRADSSNQPQHF. The CDR3 bases are TGTGCCATCTCTCGGGCAGACTCTAGCAATCAGCCCCAGCATTTT.

This sequence joins TRBV29-1 and TRBJ1-2, with TRBD1 as a possible D gene (6 bases). In germline, CDR1 is SQVTM, CDR2 ANQGSEA. The CDR3 spans 14 residues. The V end was cut by 0 bases, the J end by 4 bases, with 12 bases between. The CDR3 here is CSVEEGGRGYGYTF. CDR3 bases: TGCAGCGTTGAAGAGGGGGGGCGCGGCTATGGCTACACCTTC. The entire variable domain, with the rest obtained from reference TRBV29-1 and TRBJ1-2, is as follows: SAVISQKPSRDICQRGTSLTIQCQVDSQVTMMFWYRQQPGQSLTLIATANQGSEATYESGFVIDKFPISRPNLTFSTLTVSNMSPEDSSIYLCSVEEGGRGYGYTFGSGTRLTVV.

The chain uses TRBV14 and TRBJ2-7; TRBD1 agrees at 8 bases. Germline V gives CDR1 SGHDN, CDR2 FVKESK. The CDR3 is 14 amino acids. Losses at the gene ends were 0 bases for V and 6 bases for J; bases not matched to a gene: 4. CDR3 amino acids: CASSQDRGRGEQYF. The DNA of the CDR3 is TGTGCCAGCAGCCAAGACAGGGGGCGCGGCGAGCAGTACTTC.

The chain joins TRBV19 to TRBJ1-5; 9 bases align to TRBD1. CDR3 length equals 14 residues. Germline V CDR1 and CDR2: LNHDA, SQIVND (reference sequence). The V gene end was trimmed by 5 bases and the J gene end by 7 bases; junction bases not matched to a gene: 6. CDR3 amino acids: CASSWTGVGQPQHF. In nucleotides, the CDR3 is TGTGCCAGTAGTTGGACAGGGGTGGGCCAGCCCCAGCATTTT.

V gene TRBV11-3 combines with J gene TRBJ1-1; D remains unclear. The CDR3 contains 14 residues. CDR1 is SGHNT, CDR2 YENEEA, per germline. The germline V and J ends were trimmed by 1 base and 0 bases, with 6 bases remaining between them. CDR3: CASSLGNLNTEAFF. CDR3 in DNA: TGTGCCAGCAGCTTAGGAAACCTGAACACTGAAGCTTTCTTT.

The V call is TRBV4-3, the J call TRBJ2-5; D not resolved. V lost 5 bases and J 1 base, leaving 8 bases between the germline ends. CDR3 size: 13 residues. The germline V gene encodes CDR1 LGHNA and CDR2 YSLEER. The CDR3 sequence is CASSAQTQETQYF. The CDR3 nucleotides read TGCGCCAGCAGCGCCCAGACCCAAGAGACCCAGTACTTC.

The chain combines TRBV6-5 with TRBJ1-1; 8 nucleotides agree with TRBD1. Germline V lookup: CDR1 MNHEY, CDR2 SVGAGI. With V trimmed by 6 bases and J by 5 bases, 5 bases remained unmatched. This CDR3 is 13 amino acids long. The CDR3 DNA follows: TGTGCCAGCAGGGGGACAGGAAAGACTGAAGCTTTCTTT. It is translated as CASRGTGKTEAFF.

CDR3 loop: CASSPGLAEKQFF. The CDR3 region has the DNA TGTGCCAGCTCACCCGGACTAGCGGAGAAGCAGTTCTTC. The chain employs TRBV18 and TRBJ2-1; 10 positions agree with TRBD2. J lost 11 bases, V lost 3 bases, and 4 bases had no gene match. CDR3 length: 13 residues. Looked up from germline, CDR1 is KGHSH and CDR2 is LQKENI.

V gene TRBV6-5 combines with J gene TRBJ2-3, with 8 bases aligning to TRBD2. This CDR3 contains 16 residues. Germline CDR1 reads MNHEY; CDR2 reads SVGAGI. With 0 bases clipped from V and 4 bases from J, the junction kept 6 bases outside the gene matches. The CDR3 DNA is TGTGCCAGCAGTTACTCAGGAGCGGGGGTAGCAGATACGCAGTATTTT. Amino acids: CASSYSGAGVADTQYF.

The V call is TRBV5-6, the J call TRBJ1-3; D is undetermined. This CDR3 region has 14 residues. The germline gives CDR1 SGHDT, CDR2 YYEEEE. V was shortened by 1 base and J by 5 bases, with 10 bases between the two germline ends. Here the CDR3 DNA reads TGTGCCAGCAGCTTGAGAGGCCCGCGAAACACCATATATTTT. The encoded protein is CASSLRGPRNTIYF.

V gene TRBV9 combines with J gene TRBJ1-1; D may be TRBD1 (6 bases). Trimming stripped 4 bases from V and 6 bases from J, with 16 bases between. The CDR3 length is 14 residues. Germline V gene data show CDR1 as SGDLS and CDR2 as YYNGEE. The CDR3 spells CASSPPSQGPEAFF. CDR3 coding DNA: TGTGCCAGCAGCCCTCCCTCACAGGGTCCTGAAGCTTTCTTT. The full variable domain, in which reference TRBV9 and TRBJ1-1 provide the parts outside the CDR3, is DSGVTQTPKHLITATGQRVTLRCSPRSGDLSVYWYQQSLDQGLQFLIQYYNGEERAKGNILERFSAQQFPDLHSELNLSSLELGDSALYFCASSPPSQGPEAFFGQGTRLTVV.

This clone appeared a few times. This chain links TRBV6-1 with TRBJ2-7, with TRBD1 matching over 12 bases. Germline V gene data show CDR1 as MNHNS and CDR2 as SASEGT. Unmatched junction bases numbered 6, after V lost 4 bases and J lost 5 bases. This CDR3 has 15 residues. CDR3 region: CASSASGQGANEQYF. CDR3 coding DNA: TGTGCCAGCAGTGCGTCGGGACAGGGGGCTAACGAGCAGTACTTC.